These T cell receptor beta chains were read from a single sample in a study of early T cells in non-severe SARS-CoV-2 infection. TCRdb redid the calling of the 5' RACE reads with MiXCR, one entry per CDR3 protein. Of tens of thousands of distinct CDR3 sequences in the sample, 12% were seen once. The specimen was whole blood. The receptors were gathered from an adult who was a healthcare worker with PCR-confirmed SARS-CoV-2 infection or an uninfected control (not recorded which). Each CDR3 is given without its conserved first and last residue. Rows may omit the clone size; those that give it use once, few, many or a size class.

V gene: TRBV10-3; clone size: .; CDR3 protein: AISGTSGGTLEQF
V gene: TRBV3-1; clone size: many; CDR3 protein: ASSLQGNQPQH
V gene: TRBV7-9; clone size: few; CDR3 protein: ASPGQYYGYT
V gene: TRBV7-2; clone size: once; CDR3 protein: ASSRSDRGLSKSSYNVQF
V gene: TRBV7-3; clone size: many; CDR3 protein: ASSPGAGGLSQF
V gene: TRBV6-6; clone size: .; CDR3 protein: ASNHGVYEQY
V gene: TRBV7-8; clone size: few; CDR3 protein: ASSYRDFGFTDTQY
V gene: TRBV27; clone size: .; CDR3 protein: ASCGGTANTGELF
V gene: TRBV12-3/TRBV12-4; clone size: few; CDR3 protein: ASRVTVNTIY
V gene: TRBV6-6; clone size: many; CDR3 protein: ASGNRGREQF
V gene: TRBV20-1; clone size: .; CDR3 protein: SAGRTPDYEQY
V gene: TRBV5-4; clone size: .; CDR3 protein: ASSFTSGEYEQY
V gene: TRBV15; clone size: .; CDR3 protein: ATSRGRTGGTNEKLF
V gene: TRBV29-1; clone size: .; CDR3 protein: SGYRALERDTQY
V gene: TRBV3-1; clone size: many; CDR3 protein: ASSQGVNTGELF
V gene: TRBV6-5; clone size: many; CDR3 protein: ASRTGTGSGNTIY
V gene: TRBV20-1; clone size: few; CDR3 protein: SASGGYEQY